Sequencing of this T cell receptor (beta chain) was carried out in a study of blood T cell repertoires in COVID-19. Looking at the study overall: Both acute and convalescent COVID-19 samples were obtained from the United States, Italy and Spain. T cells, B-cell-depleted T cells, or PBMCs supplied cDNA or gDNA.

Study processing details: Nucleated cell counts were estimated from reference gene primer amplification. Using immunoSEQ multiplex PCR, the repertoire was profiled, and TCRdb retains in-frame clones only, with some absent. The DNA gave D and trimming, while V, J and clone size come from that table. The table records roughly 200,000 clones, about 91% of them present only once. Looked up from germline, CDR1 is MDHEN and CDR2 is SYDVKM. This CDR3 has 15 amino acids. After removal of 5 bases from V and 6 bases from J, the junction contained 11 bases not matched to a gene. The chain has TRBV28 and TRBJ1-2, with 8 bases lining up with TRBD1. The source is a man between 18 and 29 years old with active or convalescent COVID-19. Sequencing was carried out using peripheral blood. CDR3 in DNA: TGTGCCAGCAGTACAATCCGGGACAGGCGAGATGGCTACACCTTC. Its protein product is CASSTIRDRRDGYTF.